Each of the 9 T cell receptor beta chains below was sequenced from the same sample in a study of blood T cell repertoires in COVID-19. Produced via immunoSEQ multiplex PCR; TCRdb's table is partial and in-frame only. The sample lists some 180,000 clones, about 85% occurring once. Material for sequencing was peripheral blood. The receptors here all came from a man aged 55 to 70 with active or convalescent COVID-19.

The genes are TRBV19 and TRBJ1-5; TRBD1 agrees at 8 bases. The germline V gene has CDR1 LNHDA and CDR2 SQIVND (reference sequence). The V gene end was trimmed by 9 bases and the J gene end by 6 bases; junction bases not matched to a gene: 13. The CDR3 is 15 residues long. DNA of the CDR3: TGTGCCAGCGCTCCGGACAGGGCCGTGTTTCAGCCCCAGCATTTT. This translates into CASAPDRAVFQPQHF.

This chain joins TRBV12-3 or TRBV12-4 and TRBJ1-5; D gene uncertain. CDR3 size: 13 residues. The V and J ends lost 6 bases and 7 bases respectively, with 13 bases between them. CDR3 region: CASRGNWEQPQHF. The DNA for the CDR3 is TGTGCCAGCAGAGGGAATTGGGAGCAGCCCCAGCATTTT.

CDR3 residues: CASSYLRTGGGEKLFF. The CDR3 DNA follows: TGTGCCAGCAGTTACCTAAGGACAGGGGGGGGAGAAAAACTGTTTTTT. The rearrangement joins TRBV6-5 to TRBJ1-4; the match to TRBD1 covers 10 bases. CDR3 size: 16 residues. Germline CDR1 is MNHEY and CDR2 is SVGAGI. The junction had 8 bases not matched to a gene; V was cut back by 2 bases and J by 8 bases.

This rearrangement joins TRBV10-2 to TRBJ2-7, with no clear D. The CDR3 length is 12 residues. With 6 bases removed from V and 1 base from J, the gap between germline ends came to 7 bases. Germline CDR1 is WSHSY and CDR2 is SAAADI. CDR3 DNA sequence: TGCGCCAGCAGATTCAATTCCTACGAGCAGTACTTC. It codes for CASRFNSYEQYF.

The chain has TRBV21-1 and TRBJ2-1; no DNA check was done on the table's D call, TRBD2. TRBV21-1 is termed a pseudogene. The CDR3 consists of 14 residues. CDR3 sequence (DNA): TGTGCCAGCAGCTTCGGGACTAGTATCAATGAGCAGTTCTTC. It encodes CASSFGTSINEQFF.

The chain combines TRBV12-2 with TRBJ1-1. TRBV12-2 is a pseudogene locus. This CDR3 comprises 18 residues. CDR3: CASRLASPPGGQNTEAFF. The CDR3 DNA sequence: TGTGCAAGTCGCTTAGCTTCCCCCCCGGGAGGGCAGAACACTGAAGCTTTCTTT.

The gene calls are TRBV27 and TRBJ2-7, with D maybe TRBD1 (6 bases). CDR1 MNHEY and CDR2 SMNVEV come from the germline V gene (reference sequence). The CDR3 is 13 amino acids. V was shortened by 4 bases and J by 1 base, with 8 bases between the two germline ends. The CDR3 region is CASSSGQSYEQYF. The CDR3 region has the DNA TGTGCCAGCAGTTCCGGACAGTCCTACGAGCAGTACTTC.

The chain has TRBV11-2 and TRBJ2-7, with 8 bases that match TRBD1. The germline CDR1 and CDR2 sequences are SGHAT and FQNNGV. The CDR3 totals 16 residues. CDR3 in amino acids: CAVRRLTGASSYEQYF. As DNA, the CDR3 is TGTGCTGTACGACGACTGACAGGGGCTAGCTCCTACGAGCAGTACTTC.

V is TRBV24-1 and J is TRBJ2-1; TRBD2 agrees at 10 bases. The CDR3 contains 18 residues. J gave up 8 bases and V 0 bases, and 12 bases lay outside the gene matches. The germline CDR1 and CDR2 sequences are KGHDR and SFDVKD. As DNA, the CDR3 is TGTGCCACCAGTGATTTGGGCCCAGCGGGGGGGTCTAGCTATGAGCAGTTCTTC. Amino acid sequence: CATSDLGPAGGSSYEQFF.